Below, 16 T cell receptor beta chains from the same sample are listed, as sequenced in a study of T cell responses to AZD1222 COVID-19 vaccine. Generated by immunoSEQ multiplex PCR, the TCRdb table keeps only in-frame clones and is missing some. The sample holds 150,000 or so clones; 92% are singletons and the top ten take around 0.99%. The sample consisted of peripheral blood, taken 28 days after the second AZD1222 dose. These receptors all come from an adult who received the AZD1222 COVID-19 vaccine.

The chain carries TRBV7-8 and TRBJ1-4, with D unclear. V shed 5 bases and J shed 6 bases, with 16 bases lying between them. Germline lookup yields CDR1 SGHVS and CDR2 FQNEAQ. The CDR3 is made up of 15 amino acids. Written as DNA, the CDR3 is TGTGCCAGCAGCATAGACACTGGTCGTTATGAAAAACTGTTTTTT. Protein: CASSIDTGRYEKLFF.

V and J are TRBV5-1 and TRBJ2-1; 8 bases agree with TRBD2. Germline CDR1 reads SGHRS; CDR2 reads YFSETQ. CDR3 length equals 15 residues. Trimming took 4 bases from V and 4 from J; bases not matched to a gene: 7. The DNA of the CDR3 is TGCGCCAGCAGCCCTGGGACTAGAGGGTACAATGAGCAGTTCTTC. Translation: CASSPGTRGYNEQFF.

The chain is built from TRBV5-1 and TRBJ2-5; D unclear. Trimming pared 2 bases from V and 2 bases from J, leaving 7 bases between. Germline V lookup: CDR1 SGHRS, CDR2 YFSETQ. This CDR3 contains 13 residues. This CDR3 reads CASSFQQQETQYF. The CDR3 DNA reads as TGCGCCAGCAGCTTTCAACAACAAGAGACCCAGTACTTC.

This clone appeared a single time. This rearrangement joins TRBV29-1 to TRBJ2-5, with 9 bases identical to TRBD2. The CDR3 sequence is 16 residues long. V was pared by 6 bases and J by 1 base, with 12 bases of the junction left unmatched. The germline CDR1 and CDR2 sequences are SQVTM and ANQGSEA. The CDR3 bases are TGCAGCGTCGACCTTCGGGGCGGGGGGGCCCAAGAGACCCAGTACTTC. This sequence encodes CSVDLRGGGAQETQYF.

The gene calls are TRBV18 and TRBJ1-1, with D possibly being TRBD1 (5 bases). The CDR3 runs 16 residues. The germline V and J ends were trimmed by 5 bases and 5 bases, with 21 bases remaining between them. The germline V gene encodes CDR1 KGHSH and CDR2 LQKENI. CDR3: CASSVGRDSRITEAFF. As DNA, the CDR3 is TGTGCCAGCTCAGTGGGTCGAGACAGTCGGATAACTGAAGCTTTCTTT. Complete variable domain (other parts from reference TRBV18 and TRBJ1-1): NAGVMQNPRHLVRRRGQEARLRCSPMKGHSHVYWYRQLPEEGLKFMVYLQKENIIDESGMPKERFSAEFPKEGPSILRIQQVVRGDSAAYFCASSVGRDSRITEAFFGQGTRLTVV.

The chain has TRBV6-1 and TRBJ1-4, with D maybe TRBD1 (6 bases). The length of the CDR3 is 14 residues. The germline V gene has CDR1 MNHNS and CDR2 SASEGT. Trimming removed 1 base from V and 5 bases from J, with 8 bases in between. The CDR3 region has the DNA TGTGCCAGCAGTGAAGGGACAGTGAATGAAAAACTGTTTTTT. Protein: CASSEGTVNEKLFF.

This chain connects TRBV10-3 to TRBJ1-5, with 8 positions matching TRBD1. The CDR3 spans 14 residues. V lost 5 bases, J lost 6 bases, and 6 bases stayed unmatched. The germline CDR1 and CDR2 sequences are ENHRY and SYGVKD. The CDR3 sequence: CAISSQGDSQPQHF. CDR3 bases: TGTGCCATCAGTTCACAGGGGGACAGTCAGCCCCAGCATTTT.

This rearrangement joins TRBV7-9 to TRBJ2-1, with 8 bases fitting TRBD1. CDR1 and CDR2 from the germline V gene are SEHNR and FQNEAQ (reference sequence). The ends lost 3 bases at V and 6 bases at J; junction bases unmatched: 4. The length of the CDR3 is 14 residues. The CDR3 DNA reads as TGTGCCAGCAGCTTCGGGACAGGAAGCAATGAGCAGTTCTTC. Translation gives CASSFGTGSNEQFF.

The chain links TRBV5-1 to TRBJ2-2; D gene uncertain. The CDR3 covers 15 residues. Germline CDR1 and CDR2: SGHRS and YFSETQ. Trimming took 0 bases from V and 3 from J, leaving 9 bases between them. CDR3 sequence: CASSLAPQDTGELFF. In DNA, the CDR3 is TGCGCCAGCAGCTTGGCCCCGCAGGACACCGGGGAGCTGTTTTTT.

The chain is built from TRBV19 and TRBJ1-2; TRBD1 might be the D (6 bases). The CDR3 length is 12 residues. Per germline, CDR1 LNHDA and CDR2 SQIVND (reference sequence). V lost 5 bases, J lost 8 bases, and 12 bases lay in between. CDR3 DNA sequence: TGTGCCAGTAGTGCGCAGGGGCAGGGCTACACCTTC. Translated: CASSAQGQGYTF.

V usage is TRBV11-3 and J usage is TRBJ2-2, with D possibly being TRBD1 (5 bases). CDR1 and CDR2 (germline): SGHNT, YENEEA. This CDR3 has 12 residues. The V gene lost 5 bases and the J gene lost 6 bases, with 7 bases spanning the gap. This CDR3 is CASSMGPGELFF. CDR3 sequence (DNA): TGTGCCAGCAGCATGGGGCCCGGGGAGCTGTTTTTT.

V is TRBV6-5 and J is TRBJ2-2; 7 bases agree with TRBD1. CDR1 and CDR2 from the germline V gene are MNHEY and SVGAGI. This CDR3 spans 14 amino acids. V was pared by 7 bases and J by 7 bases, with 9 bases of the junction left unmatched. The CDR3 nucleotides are TGTGCCAGCAACCCGACAGGGTTCGTCGGGGAGCTGTTTTTT. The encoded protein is CASNPTGFVGELFF.

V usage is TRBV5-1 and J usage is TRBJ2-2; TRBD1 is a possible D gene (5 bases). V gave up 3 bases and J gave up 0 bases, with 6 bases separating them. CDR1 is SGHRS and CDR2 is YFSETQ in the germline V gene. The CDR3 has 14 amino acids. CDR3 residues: CASSSTANTGELFF. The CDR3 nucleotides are TGCGCCAGCAGCTCGACAGCGAACACCGGGGAGCTGTTTTTT.

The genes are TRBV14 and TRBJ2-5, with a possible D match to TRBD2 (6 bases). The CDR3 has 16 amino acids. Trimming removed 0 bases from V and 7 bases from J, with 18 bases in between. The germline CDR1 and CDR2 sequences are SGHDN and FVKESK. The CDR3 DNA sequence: TGTGCCAGCAGCCAAGATAAGGAGGGCAGGTTGAGGACCCAGTACTTC. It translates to CASSQDKEGRLRTQYF.

CDR3 sequence: CASSVGTDSQETQYF. The CDR3 DNA sequence: TGTGCCAGCAGCGTTGGGACAGACAGCCAAGAGACCCAGTACTTC. The gene calls are TRBV9 and TRBJ2-5, with 7 nucleotides matching TRBD1. The germline V gene has CDR1 SGDLS and CDR2 YYNGEE. The V gene end was trimmed by 2 bases and the J gene end by 1 base; junction bases not matched to a gene: 5. The CDR3 length is 15 residues.

This chain's CDR3 is CASSASWAEHEQYF. In nucleotides, the CDR3 is TGTGCCAGCAGCGCATCCTGGGCGGAGCACGAGCAGTACTTC. This rearrangement joins TRBV7-9 to TRBJ2-7, with unresolved D. CDR1 and CDR2 from the germline V gene are SEHNR and FQNEAQ (reference sequence). The V end lost 5 bases, the J end lost 5 bases, and 16 bases lay between the germline ends. The CDR3 consists of 14 residues.